This entry features one TCR beta chain sequence. There is no known antigen for this receptor. No much larger clone exists at a distance of one base, and base qualities are not known. Using the deep immunoSEQ assay, multiplex PCR amplified TCR CDR3 regions from genomic DNA. Genomic DNA extracted from each cell subset was distributed evenly over all wells of several immunoSEQ 96-well plates, and each plate served as one replicate. Each replicate PCR for sorted subsets received around 200 ng genomic DNA, equal to around 32,000 T cell genomes. Purified libraries were measured with a Qubit 3.0 fluorometer, size-checked on a Bioanalyzer 2100, and measured again with the KAPA Library Quantification kit. Each immunoSEQ 96-well plate was sequenced on its own single-read 150-cycle Illumina NextSeq 550 flow cell. In the original analysis: Because the immunoSEQ output held only junctional sequences and lacked quality scores, the filtering could not match the filtering applied to full-length reads. Sequences were annotated with PyIR, a Python wrapper for IgBLAST v1.9, and V/J genes and CDR3 were assigned using IMGT germline references. Any read was removed if the V/J assignment was weak (E-value above 1e-6), the CDR3 was missing, or the read contained stop codons, out-of-frame junctions, or ambiguous translated residues. V3J clonotypes were defined by identical inferred V gene, J gene, and CDR3 amino acid sequence. To compute the percentage overlap between repertoires, the number of shared unique clonotypes was divided by the size of the smaller repertoire. Richness of each repertoire was evaluated using RTK rarefaction, the Chao1 estimator, and Recon v2.1 estimates of unobserved clonotypes. For all TCRbeta clonotypes obtained by the gDNA method from a few donors, generation probabilities were computed with OLGA. The clones in this table, taken by TCRdb from immuneACCESS, are in-frame only. Not every clone is retained; where verified, under half of the shortfall comes from an unresolved V gene, and the cause of the rest is unknown. Clone size and the V and J calls come from that table; the DNA yielded D and trimming. In all, the sample holds around 700,000 clones, and 74% of those were seen once. 1.7% of the sample lies in the top ten.

The donors were healthy, HIV-negative adults who had no recently reported acute infections or vaccinations. Only Caucasian adults living in Nashville, Tennessee, USA were represented among the donors. CD4+ T cells were enriched by magnetic negative selection; naive cells were then positively selected on CD45RA, and the negative fraction formed the memory subset. After blood collection by leukapheresis, PBMCs were isolated using Ficoll-Histopaque density gradient centrifugation and then cryopreserved in the vapor phase of liquid nitrogen. Purity and quantity of every magnetically sorted T cell population were checked by analytical flow cytometry. Genomic DNA was isolated from every sorted fraction and measured by UV absorbance on a Nanodrop 2000c. According to the germline V gene (reference sequence), CDR1 reads LNHDA and CDR2 reads SQIVND. The CDR3 sequence holds 16 residues, the cysteine and phenylalanine included. The DNA shown is the 48-base CDR3, in frame from base 1. The V and J ends are trimmed by 7 bases and 6 bases, leaving 23 bases between them.

This sample stems from a study of shared clonotypes between healthy human individuals (dated by TCRdb to 2020 to 2021). As for the study more broadly: A couple of women and a few men aged 18 to 49 years were included in the cohort. To increase sequencing depth and limit assay-specific biases, TCR repertoire library preparation and sequencing were carried out by different laboratories using diverse techniques. For each donor, three plates each were used for CD4 naive and CD4 memory, two plates were used for CD8 naive, and one plate was used for CD8 memory. The study deeply sequenced blood TCR repertoires of about five healthy adults to estimate repertoire size and the extent of clonotype sharing between individuals. Per donor, leukapheresis produced somewhere between about 0.9 and 9.5 billion PBMCs. Summary of the overall study and its limitations: Because the study included a small number of donors, the genetic and exposure-history diversity represented was limited. Based on pairwise subsampling, the degree of clonotype sharing among donors was expected to be affected by sequencing depth. Rarefaction of sorted-subset datasets indicated incomplete sequencing despite the large sequencing depth. Naive subsets generally had larger estimated clonotype richness than memory subsets. Clonotypes shared by all four sorted-subset donors showed higher generation probabilities than non-shared clonotypes. Sampling was limited to blood, and TCR repertoires in tissue likely differ from TCR repertoires in blood. About 5% of naive CD4, 3.5% of naive CD8, about 2.5% of memory CD4, and 0.4% of memory CD8 clonotypes were shared across several donors.

This chain joins TRBV19 to TRBJ2-3; the D region possibly corresponds to TRBD2 (5 bases align). Material for sequencing was memory CD4+ T cells sorted from blood. The sample's cell subset or site, from its label and the paper: CD45RA-negative fraction. This receptor was obtained from a woman in her 30s in good health. The encoded CDR3 is CASTTNRGFLKDTQYF. DNA sequence: TGTGCCAGTACCACAAACCGGGGTTTTTTAAAGGATACGCAGTATTTT.